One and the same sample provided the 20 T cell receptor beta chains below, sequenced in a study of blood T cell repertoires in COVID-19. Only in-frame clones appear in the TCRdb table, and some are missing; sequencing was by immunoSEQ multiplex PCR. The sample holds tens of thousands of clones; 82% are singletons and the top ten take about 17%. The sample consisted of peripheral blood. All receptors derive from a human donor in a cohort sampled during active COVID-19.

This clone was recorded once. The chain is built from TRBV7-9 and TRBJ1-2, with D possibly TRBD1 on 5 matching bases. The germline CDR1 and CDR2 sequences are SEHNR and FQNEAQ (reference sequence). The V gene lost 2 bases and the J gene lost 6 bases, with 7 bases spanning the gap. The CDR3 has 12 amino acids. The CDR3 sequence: CASSLQGNGYTF. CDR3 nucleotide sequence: TGTGCCAGCAGCTTACAGGGAAATGGCTACACCTTC.

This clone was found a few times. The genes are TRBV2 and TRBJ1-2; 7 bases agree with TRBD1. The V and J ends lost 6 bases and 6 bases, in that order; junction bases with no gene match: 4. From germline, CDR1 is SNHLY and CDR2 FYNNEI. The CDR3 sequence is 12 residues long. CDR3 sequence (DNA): TGTGCCAGCAGCGCAGGGGGTAATGGCTACACCTTC. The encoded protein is CASSAGGNGYTF.

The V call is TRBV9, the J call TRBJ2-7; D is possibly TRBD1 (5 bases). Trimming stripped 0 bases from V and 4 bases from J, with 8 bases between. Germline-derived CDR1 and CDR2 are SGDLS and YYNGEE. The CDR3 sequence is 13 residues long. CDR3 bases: TGTGCCAGCAGCGTAGCCCAGGGATACGAGCAGTACTTC. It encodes CASSVAQGYEQYF.

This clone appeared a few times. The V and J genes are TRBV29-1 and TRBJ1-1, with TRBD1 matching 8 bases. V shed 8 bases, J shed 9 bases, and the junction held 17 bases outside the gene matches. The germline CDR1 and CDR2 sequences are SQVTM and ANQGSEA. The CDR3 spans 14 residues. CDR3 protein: CSFIPGAGGVQAFF. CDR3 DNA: TGCAGCTTTATTCCAGGGGCAGGGGGCGTCCAAGCTTTCTTT. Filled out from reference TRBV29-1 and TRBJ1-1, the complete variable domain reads SAVISQKPSRDICQRGTSLTIQCQVDSQVTMMFWYRQQPGQSLTLIATANQGSEATYESGFVIDKFPISRPNLTFSTLTVSNMSPEDSSIYLCSFIPGAGGVQAFFGQGTRLTVV.

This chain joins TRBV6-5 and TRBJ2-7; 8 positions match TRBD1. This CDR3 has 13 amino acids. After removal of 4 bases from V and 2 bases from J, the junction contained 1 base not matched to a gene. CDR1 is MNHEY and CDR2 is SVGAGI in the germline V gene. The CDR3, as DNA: TGTGCCAGCAGTTCGGACAGGGCCTACGAGCAGTACTTC. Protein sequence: CASSSDRAYEQYF.

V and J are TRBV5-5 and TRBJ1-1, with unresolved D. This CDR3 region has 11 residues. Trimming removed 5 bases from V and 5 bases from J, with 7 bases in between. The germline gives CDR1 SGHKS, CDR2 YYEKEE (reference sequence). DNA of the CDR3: TGTGCCAGCAGGCAGTGGACTGAAGCTTTCTTT. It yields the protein CASRQWTEAFF.

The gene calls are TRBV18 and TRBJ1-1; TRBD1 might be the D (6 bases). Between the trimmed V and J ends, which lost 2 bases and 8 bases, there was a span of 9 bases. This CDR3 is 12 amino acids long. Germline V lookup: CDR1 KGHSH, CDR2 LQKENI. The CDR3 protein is CASSPGGAEAFF. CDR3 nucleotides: TGTGCCAGCTCACCAGGGGGCGCGGAAGCTTTCTTT.

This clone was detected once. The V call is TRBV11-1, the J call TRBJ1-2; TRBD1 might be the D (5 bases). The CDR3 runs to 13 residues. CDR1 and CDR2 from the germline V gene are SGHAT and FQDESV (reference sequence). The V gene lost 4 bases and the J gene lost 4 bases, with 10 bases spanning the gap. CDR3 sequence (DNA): TGTGCCAGCAGCTACGGGGGGACCTATGGCTACACCTTC. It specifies CASSYGGTYGYTF.

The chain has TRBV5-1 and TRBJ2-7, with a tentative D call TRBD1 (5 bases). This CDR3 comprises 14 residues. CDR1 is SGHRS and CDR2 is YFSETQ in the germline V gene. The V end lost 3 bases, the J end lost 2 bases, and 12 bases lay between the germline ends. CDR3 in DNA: TGCGCCAGCAGCTCCACAGGTCCAACCTACGAGCAGTACTTC. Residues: CASSSTGPTYEQYF.

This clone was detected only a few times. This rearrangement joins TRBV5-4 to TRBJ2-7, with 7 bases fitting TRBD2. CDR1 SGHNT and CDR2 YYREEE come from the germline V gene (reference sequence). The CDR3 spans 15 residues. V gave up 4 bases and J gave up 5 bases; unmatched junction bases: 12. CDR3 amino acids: CASSRLGGSEDEQYF. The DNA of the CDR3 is TGTGCCAGCAGCCGCCTCGGGGGGAGCGAGGACGAGCAGTACTTC.

In DNA, the CDR3 is TGCGCCAGCAGCTCTTTCGGAGGAGTACCCGAGCAGTACTTC. It yields the protein CASSSFGGVPEQYF. The V call is TRBV5-1, the J call TRBJ2-7; D possibly corresponds to TRBD2 (5 bases). Germline CDR1 SGHRS, CDR2 YFSETQ. The CDR3 totals 14 residues. V lost 3 bases and J 6 bases, leaving 16 bases between the germline ends.

In DNA form, the CDR3 reads TGCGCCAGCAGCTTGATGGCAGGGGGGAACTACGAGCAGTACTTC. This encodes CASSLMAGGNYEQYF. The gene calls are TRBV5-1 and TRBJ2-7; tentative D call: TRBD1 (7 bases). The germline V and J ends were trimmed by 1 base and 3 bases, with 14 bases remaining between them. This CDR3 region has 15 residues. Germline values: CDR1 SGHRS, CDR2 YFSETQ.

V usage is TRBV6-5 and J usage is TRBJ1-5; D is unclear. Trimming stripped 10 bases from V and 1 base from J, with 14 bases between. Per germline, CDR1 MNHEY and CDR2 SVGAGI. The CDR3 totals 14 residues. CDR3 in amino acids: CANKTNQSNQPQHF. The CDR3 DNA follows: TGTGCCAACAAAACGAACCAAAGCAATCAGCCCCAGCATTTT.

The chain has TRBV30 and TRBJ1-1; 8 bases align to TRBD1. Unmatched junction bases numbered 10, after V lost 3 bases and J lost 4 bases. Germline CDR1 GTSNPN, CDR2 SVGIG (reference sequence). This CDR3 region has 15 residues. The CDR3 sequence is CAWRLPDRESTEAFF. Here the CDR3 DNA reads TGTGCCTGGAGGCTCCCGGACAGGGAGTCCACTGAAGCTTTCTTT. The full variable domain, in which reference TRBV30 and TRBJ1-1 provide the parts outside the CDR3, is SQTIHQWPATLVQPVGSPLSLECTVEGTSNPNLYWYRQAAGRGLQLLFYSVGIGQISSEVPQNLSASRPQDRQFILSSKKLLLSDSGFYLCAWRLPDRESTEAFFGQGTRLTVV.

The CDR3 DNA is TGTGCCAGCAGCGGGCCTAGCGGGGGCCGCTACGAGCAGTACTTC. Translated, it gives CASSGPSGGRYEQYF. V gene TRBV9 combines with J gene TRBJ2-7; TRBD2 aligns across 10 bases. The CDR3 covers 15 residues. With V trimmed by 3 bases and J by 3 bases, 6 bases remained unmatched. CDR1 and CDR2 (germline): SGDLS, YYNGEE. The full variable domain, its missing parts supplied by reference TRBV9 and TRBJ2-7, is DSGVTQTPKHLITATGQRVTLRCSPRSGDLSVYWYQQSLDQGLQFLIQYYNGEERAKGNILERFSAQQFPDLHSELNLSSLELGDSALYFCASSGPSGGRYEQYFGPGTRLTVT.

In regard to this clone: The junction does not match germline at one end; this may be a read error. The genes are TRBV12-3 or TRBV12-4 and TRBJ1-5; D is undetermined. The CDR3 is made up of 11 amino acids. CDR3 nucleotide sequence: TGTGCCAGCAGTTTATATCAGGCCCAGCATTTT. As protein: CASSLYQAQHF.

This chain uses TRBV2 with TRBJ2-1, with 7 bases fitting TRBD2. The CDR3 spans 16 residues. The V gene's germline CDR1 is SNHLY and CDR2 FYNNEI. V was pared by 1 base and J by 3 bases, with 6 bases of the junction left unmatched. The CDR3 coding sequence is TGTGCCAGCAGTGAAGGGTACCTAGCGGACTACAATGAGCAGTTCTTC. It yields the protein CASSEGYLADYNEQFF.

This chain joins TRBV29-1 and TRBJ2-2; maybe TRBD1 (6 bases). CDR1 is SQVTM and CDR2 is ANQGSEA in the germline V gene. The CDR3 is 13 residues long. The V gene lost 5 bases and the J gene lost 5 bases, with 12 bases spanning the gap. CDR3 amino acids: CSVSGARTGELFF. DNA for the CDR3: TGCAGCGTTTCAGGGGCGCGGACCGGGGAGCTGTTTTTT.

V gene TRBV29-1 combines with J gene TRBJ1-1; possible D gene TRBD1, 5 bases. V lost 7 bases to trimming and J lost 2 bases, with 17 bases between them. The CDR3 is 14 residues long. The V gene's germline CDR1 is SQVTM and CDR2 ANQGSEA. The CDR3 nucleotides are TGCAGCGCAAGAACGGGGGGAGCTAACACTGAAGCTTTCTTT. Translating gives CSARTGGANTEAFF.

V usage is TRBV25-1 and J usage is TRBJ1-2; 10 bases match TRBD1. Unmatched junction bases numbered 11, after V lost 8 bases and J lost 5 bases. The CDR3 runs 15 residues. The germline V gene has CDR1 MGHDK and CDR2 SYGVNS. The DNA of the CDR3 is TGTGCCAGCCGAGACAGGGGGCTGAGTGAGTATGGCTACACCTTC. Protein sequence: CASRDRGLSEYGYTF.